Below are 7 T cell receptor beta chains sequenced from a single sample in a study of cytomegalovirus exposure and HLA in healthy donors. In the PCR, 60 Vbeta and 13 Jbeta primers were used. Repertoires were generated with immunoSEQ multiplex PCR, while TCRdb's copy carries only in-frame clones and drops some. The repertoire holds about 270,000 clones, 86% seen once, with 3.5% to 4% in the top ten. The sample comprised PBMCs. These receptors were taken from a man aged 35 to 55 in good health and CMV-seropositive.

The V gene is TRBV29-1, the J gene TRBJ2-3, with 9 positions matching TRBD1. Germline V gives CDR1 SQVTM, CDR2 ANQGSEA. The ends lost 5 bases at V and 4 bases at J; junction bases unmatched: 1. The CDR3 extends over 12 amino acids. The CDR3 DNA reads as TGCAGCGTTAGACAGGGGGCAGATACGCAGTATTTT. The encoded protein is CSVRQGADTQYF.

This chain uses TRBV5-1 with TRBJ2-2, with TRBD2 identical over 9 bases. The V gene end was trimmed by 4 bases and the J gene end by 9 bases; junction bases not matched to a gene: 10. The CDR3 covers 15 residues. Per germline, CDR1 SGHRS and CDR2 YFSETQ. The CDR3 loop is CASSMGLARTRELFF. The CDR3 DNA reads TGCGCCAGCAGCATGGGACTAGCTCGAACCCGGGAGCTGTTTTTT.

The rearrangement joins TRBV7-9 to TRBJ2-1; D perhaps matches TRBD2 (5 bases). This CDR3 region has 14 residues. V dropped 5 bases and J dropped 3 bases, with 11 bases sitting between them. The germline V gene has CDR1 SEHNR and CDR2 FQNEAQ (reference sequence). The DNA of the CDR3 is TGTGCCAGCAGCCGGGATCCTCACTACAATGAGCAGTTCTTC. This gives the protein CASSRDPHYNEQFF. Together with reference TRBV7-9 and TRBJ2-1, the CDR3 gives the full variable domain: DTGVSQNPRHKITKRGQNVTFRCDPISEHNRLYWYRQTLGQGPEFLTYFQNEAQLEKSRLLSDRFSAERPKGSFSTLEIQRTEQGDSAMYLCASSRDPHYNEQFFGPGTRLTVL.

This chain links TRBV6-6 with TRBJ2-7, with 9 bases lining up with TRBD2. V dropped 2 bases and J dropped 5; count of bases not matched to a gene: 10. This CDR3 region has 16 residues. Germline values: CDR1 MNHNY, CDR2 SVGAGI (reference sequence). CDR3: CASSYRTGTSSNEQYF. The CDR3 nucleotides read TGTGCCAGCAGTTACCGCACCGGGACTAGCTCGAACGAGCAGTACTTC.

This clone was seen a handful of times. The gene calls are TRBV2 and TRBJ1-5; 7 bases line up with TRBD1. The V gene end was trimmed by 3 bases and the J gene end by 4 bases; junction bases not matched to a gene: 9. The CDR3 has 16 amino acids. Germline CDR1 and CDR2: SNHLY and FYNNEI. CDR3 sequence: CASSEGINRGNQPQHF. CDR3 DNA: TGTGCCAGCAGTGAGGGCATCAACAGGGGAAATCAGCCCCAGCATTTT. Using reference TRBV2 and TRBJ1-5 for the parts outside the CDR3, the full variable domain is EPEVTQTPSHQVTQMGQEVILRCVPISNHLYFYWYRQILGQKVEFLVSFYNNEISEKSEIFDDQFSVERPDGSNFTLKIRSTKLEDSAMYFCASSEGINRGNQPQHFGDGTRLSIL.

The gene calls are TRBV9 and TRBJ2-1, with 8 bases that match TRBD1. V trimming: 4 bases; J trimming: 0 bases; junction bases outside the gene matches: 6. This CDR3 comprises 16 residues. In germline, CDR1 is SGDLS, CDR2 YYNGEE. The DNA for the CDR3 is TGTGCCAGCAGCCCGGGACAGGCGGCCTCCTACAATGAGCAGTTCTTC. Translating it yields CASSPGQAASYNEQFF. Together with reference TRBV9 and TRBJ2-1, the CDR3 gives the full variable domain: DSGVTQTPKHLITATGQRVTLRCSPRSGDLSVYWYQQSLDQGLQFLIQYYNGEERAKGNILERFSAQQFPDLHSELNLSSLELGDSALYFCASSPGQAASYNEQFFGPGTRLTVL.

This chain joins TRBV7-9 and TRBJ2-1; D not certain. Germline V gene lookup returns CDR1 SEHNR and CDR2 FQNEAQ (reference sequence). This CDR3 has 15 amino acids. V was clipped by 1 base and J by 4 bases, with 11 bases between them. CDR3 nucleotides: TGTGCCAGCAGCTTAGTGAGGCAGACTTACAATGAGCAGTTCTTC. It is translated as CASSLVRQTYNEQFF.